The clone carrying this TCR beta chain has a handful of counts. Its antigen is unidentified. The data originate from a study of CD8+CD57+ T cells in acquired aplastic anemia. Turning to the study itself: Across the sorted CD4+ and CD8+ cells, DNA amounts averaged roughly 3.5 ug. General observations from the study: Levels of CD8+ Simpson's diversity were not significantly distinct in patients versus controls. Overlapping CD8+ CDR3 repertoires of patients and controls contained approximately 28 shared sequences.

An expansion of CD8+CD57+ cells by flow cytometry had been shown in patients chosen for sequencing. Severe acquired aplastic anemia was present in all patients. The germline CDR1 and CDR2 sequences are SGHTA and FQGNSA. Trimming cost V 4 bases and J 7 bases, with 20 bases left between them. The CDR3 has 15 amino acids. The template for TCR beta VDJ and CDR3 sequence profiling was genomic DNA. TCRdb itself ran the reads through MiXCR, one entry per CDR3 protein. This table holds 170,000 or so distinct CDR3 sequences, around half found once. This clonotype was sampled from a human donor with aplastic anemia. Sequenced: sorted CD4+, CD8+, or CD8+CD57+ T cells (not recorded which) from PBMCs. The chain has TRBV7-2 and TRBJ2-7; either TRBD1 or TRBD2 may fit D (6 bases each). The CDR3 here is CASSWRGALLSEQYF. DNA of the CDR3: TGTGCCAGCAGCTGGAGGGGGGCCCTTCTGAGTGAGCAGTACTTC.